This is a list of T cell receptor beta chains from one sample in a study of shared clonotypes between healthy human individuals. The data were produced by immunoSEQ multiplex PCR, yet TCRdb's version contains in-frame clones alone and is incomplete. This table has 2 million to 2.5 million clones, approximately 94% appearing once. Material for sequencing was naive CD8+ T cells sorted from blood. The receptors derive from a man between 18 and 29 years old in good health. Each CDR3 is given with its conserved first and last residue. The D gene is left open where the match is weak. Clone size is shown for a subset of rows, as once, few, many or a class of expanded clone.

-	TRBV11-2	-	TRBJ2-5	CASSLVGSEETQYF	TGTGCCAGCAGCTTAGTAGGTAGTGAGGAGACCCAGTACTTC
-	TRBV5-1	-	TRBJ2-2	CASSFTSLNTGELFF	TGCGCCAGCAGCTTCACGAGCCTGAACACCGGGGAGCTGTTTTTT
-	TRBV6-1	-	TRBJ1-1	CASRQGGGTEAFF	TGTGCCAGCAGACAGGGCGGGGGCACTGAAGCTTTCTTT
-	TRBV4-3	-	TRBJ2-3	CASSQALGPDTQYF	TGCGCCAGCAGCCAAGCCCTAGGGCCAGATACGCAGTATTTT
-	TRBV4-3	few	TRBJ1-2	CASSQVWAENYGYTF	TGCGCCAGCAGCCAAGTCTGGGCAGAGAACTATGGCTACACCTTC
-	TRBV5-6	-	TRBJ2-1	CASSLGSNNEQFF	TGTGCCAGCAGCTTGGGGTCCAACAATGAGCAGTTCTTC
TRBD1	TRBV25-1	-	TRBJ1-1	CASSGYQGAATEAFF	TGTGCCAGCAGTGGGTATCAGGGGGCTGCCACTGAAGCTTTCTTT
-	TRBV29-1	few	TRBJ2-3	CSQTSRNTDTQYF	TGCAGCCAAACTAGCCGCAACACAGATACGCAGTATTTT
-	TRBV27	-	TRBJ2-5	CASSETGKETQYF	TGTGCCAGCAGCGAAACCGGAAAAGAGACCCAGTACTTC
TRBD2	TRBV9	once	TRBJ2-7	CASSPTSGGAYEQYF	TGTGCCAGCAGCCCGACTAGCGGGGGGGCCTACGAGCAGTACTTC
TRBD2	TRBV9	-	TRBJ2-3	CASSANGGGGTDTQYF	TGTGCCAGCAGCGCGAACGGGGGGGGTGGCACAGATACGCAGTATTTT
TRBD2	TRBV7-7	-	TRBJ2-5	CASSWGMTSTQETQYF	TGTGCTAGCAGCTGGGGAATGACTAGCACCCAAGAGACCCAGTACTTC
TRBD1	TRBV7-9	-	TRBJ2-7	CASSPLETGASYEQYF	TGTGCCAGCAGCCCCCTAGAGACAGGGGCGAGCTACGAGCAGTACTTC
TRBD1	TRBV5-1	-	TRBJ2-2	CASSPRTGATGELFF	TGCGCCAGCAGCCCCCGGACAGGGGCCACCGGGGAGCTGTTTTTT
TRBD1	TRBV7-9	-	TRBJ1-1	CASSSWTGTEAFF	TGTGCCAGCAGCTCATGGACAGGGACTGAAGCTTTCTTT
-	TRBV2	-	TRBJ1-2	CASSVGHLYGYTF	TGTGCCAGCAGTGTGGGACACCTCTATGGCTACACCTTC
TRBD1	TRBV7-8	-	TRBJ1-5	CASSRGTGGSNQPQHF	TGTGCCAGCAGCAGGGGGACAGGGGGCTCCAATCAGCCCCAGCATTTT
TRBD1	TRBV9	-	TRBJ2-3	CASSVEGTDPSTDTQYF	TGTGCCAGCAGCGTAGAAGGGACAGATCCAAGCACAGATACGCAGTATTTT
-	TRBV7-9	-	TRBJ2-3	CASSPPDRDKTTDTQYF	TGTGCCAGCAGCCCCCCCGACCGGGACAAAACCACAGATACGCAGTATTTT
-	TRBV9	-	TRBJ1-2	CASSGMGADGYTF	TGTGCCAGCAGCGGAATGGGGGCGGATGGCTACACCTTC
-	TRBV13	-	TRBJ2-7	CASSPRYSGEQYF	TGTGCCAGCAGCCCCAGGTATTCCGGCGAGCAGTACTTC
TRBD1	TRBV27	-	TRBJ1-6	CASSETGGGSYNSPLHF	TGTGCCAGCAGTGAAACAGGGGGGGGCTCCTATAATTCACCCCTCCACTTT